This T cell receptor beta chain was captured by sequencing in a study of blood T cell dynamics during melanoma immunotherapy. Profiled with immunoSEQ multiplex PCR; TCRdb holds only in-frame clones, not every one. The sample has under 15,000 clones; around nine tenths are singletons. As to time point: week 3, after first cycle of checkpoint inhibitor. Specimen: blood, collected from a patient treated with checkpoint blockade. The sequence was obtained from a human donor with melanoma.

The CDR3 loop reads CASSPLPGQGRWRELFF. DNA of the CDR3: TGTGCCAGTAGTCCCCTCCCGGGACAAGGCAGATGGCGGGAGCTGTTTTTT. J is TRBJ2-2 and V is TRBV19; D possibly corresponds to TRBD1 (6 bases). V gave up 5 bases and J gave up 9 bases, with 25 bases separating them. From germline, CDR1 is LNHDA and CDR2 SQIVND (reference sequence). The CDR3 loop spans 17 amino acids.